What follows are 6 T cell receptor beta chains derived from one specimen sequenced in a study of T cell responses to AZD1222 COVID-19 vaccine. Profiled with immunoSEQ multiplex PCR; TCRdb holds only in-frame clones, not every one. The sample includes some 130,000 clones, approximately 90% of them seen just once. The source material was peripheral blood, sampled 28 days after the second AZD1222 dose. The receptors stem from an adult who received the AZD1222 COVID-19 vaccine.

This clone was observed a single time. V gene TRBV5-8 combines with J gene TRBJ2-7, with 7 bases fitting TRBD1. Germline trimming cut 0 bases from V and 0 bases from J; bases unmatched to any gene: 3. This CDR3 comprises 15 residues. CDR1 is SGHTS and CDR2 is YDEGEE in the germline V gene. The CDR3: CASSLGQGSSYEQYF. In nucleotides, the CDR3 is TGTGCCAGCAGCTTGGGACAGGGCTCCTCCTACGAGCAGTACTTC.

This clone was counted once. V and J are TRBV12-5 and TRBJ1-1, with 7 bases lining up with TRBD1. Germline V gene sequence: CDR1 LGHNT, CDR2 FRNRAP. The V segment lost 6 bases and the J segment 4 bases; nucleotides outside the gene matches: 5. This CDR3 region has 13 residues. CDR3 residues: CASGPQGGTEAFF. DNA of the CDR3: TGTGCTAGTGGACCCCAGGGGGGCACTGAAGCTTTCTTT.

The J gene is TRBJ2-3, the V gene TRBV5-4; possibly TRBD1 for D (6 bases). Trimming took 2 bases from V and 6 from J, leaving 19 bases between them. This CDR3 spans 16 amino acids. The germline V gene has CDR1 SGHNT and CDR2 YYREEE (reference sequence). The CDR3 loop reads CASSFSTGSVGDTQYF. The CDR3 DNA sequence: TGTGCCAGCAGCTTTTCGACAGGAAGCGTGGGGGATACGCAGTATTTT.

V and J are TRBV28 and TRBJ2-7; 8 bases align to TRBD1. The CDR3 sequence is 15 residues long. The V and J ends lost 5 bases and 2 bases, in that order; junction bases with no gene match: 8. Germline V gene sequence: CDR1 MDHEN, CDR2 SYDVKM. CDR3 loop: CASSEQGVRTYEQYF. CDR3 DNA sequence: TGTGCCAGCAGTGAACAGGGGGTAAGGACCTACGAGCAGTACTTC.

This chain joins TRBV11-2 and TRBJ2-7, with D perhaps matching TRBD2 (5 bases). Deletions cut 5 bases from V and 6 bases from J, with 17 bases between. The CDR3 is made up of 14 amino acids. Germline lookup yields CDR1 SGHAT and CDR2 FQNNGV. The CDR3 DNA reads as TGTGCCAGCAGCCCCCCAGGCAGCGGTCGCGAGCAGTACTTC. Protein: CASSPPGSGREQYF.

CDR3: CASSPGQGMNTEAFF. The CDR3 DNA reads as TGTGCCAGCTCACCAGGACAGGGGATGAACACTGAAGCTTTCTTT. The chain combines TRBV18 with TRBJ1-1, with 9 bases that match TRBD1. With V trimmed by 2 bases and J by 0 bases, 1 base remained unmatched. CDR3 size: 15 residues. From germline, CDR1 is KGHSH and CDR2 LQKENI.